This paragraph covers one T cell receptor (beta chain) sequence. Data came from immunoSEQ multiplex PCR; TCRdb stores just in-frame clones and leaves some out. The repertoire holds about 480,000 clones, with approximately 90% as singletons. This entry belongs to a study of blood T cell repertoires in COVID-19. Study members were between about 18 and 95 years old and lived in some 22 US regions. Cohorts were assigned according to the clinical history that participants reported. V gave up 2 bases and J gave up 2 bases, with 8 bases separating them. The CDR3 sequence is 14 residues long. The germline gives CDR1 SGHRS, CDR2 YFSETQ.

The TCR was taken from a woman in her forties who had recovered from COVID-19. The V call is TRBV5-1, the J call TRBJ1-3; no definite D call. The sample was PBMCs or T cells enriched from blood (not recorded which). CDR3: CASSFEPPGNTIYF. The CDR3 DNA sequence: TGCGCCAGCAGCTTCGAGCCACCTGGAAACACCATATATTTT.